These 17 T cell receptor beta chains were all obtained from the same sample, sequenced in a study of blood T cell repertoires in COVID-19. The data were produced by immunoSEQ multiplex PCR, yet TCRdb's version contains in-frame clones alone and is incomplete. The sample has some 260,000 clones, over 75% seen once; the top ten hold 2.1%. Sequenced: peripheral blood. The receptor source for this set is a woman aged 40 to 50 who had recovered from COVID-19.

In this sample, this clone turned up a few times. CDR3 nucleotides: TGTGCCAGCAGCGCTGGGGCTGGGGCTTACTATGGCTACACCTTC. Its protein is CASSAGAGAYYGYTF. The genes are TRBV9 and TRBJ1-2; D may be TRBD1 (5 bases). Germline V gene sequence: CDR1 SGDLS, CDR2 YYNGEE. The CDR3 has 15 amino acids. Trimming took 3 bases from V and 3 from J, leaving 15 bases between them.

CDR3 nucleotides: TGCGCCAGCAGCCAAGAGGCTGGATGGACAGGAAGAGAAAAACTGTTTTTT. This codes for CASSQEAGWTGREKLFF. The V and J genes are TRBV4-3 and TRBJ1-4; 7 bases are a match to TRBD1. The CDR3 extends over 17 amino acids. Trimming cost V 0 bases and J 8 bases; bases outside gene matches: 12. Germline loops: CDR1 LGHNA, CDR2 YSLEER.

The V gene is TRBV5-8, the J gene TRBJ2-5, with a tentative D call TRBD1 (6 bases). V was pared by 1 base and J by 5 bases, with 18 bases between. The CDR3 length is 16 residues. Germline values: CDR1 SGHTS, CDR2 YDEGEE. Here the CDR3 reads CASSLKASGDAETQYF. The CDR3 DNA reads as TGTGCCAGCAGCTTGAAGGCTTCAGGGGACGCGGAGACCCAGTACTTC. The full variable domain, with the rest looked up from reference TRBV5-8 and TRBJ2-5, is EAGVTQSPTHLIKTRGQQATLRCSPISGHTSVYWYQQALGLGLQFLLWYDEGEERNRGNFPPRFSGRQFPNYSSELNVNALELEDSALYLCASSLKASGDAETQYFGPGTRLLVL.

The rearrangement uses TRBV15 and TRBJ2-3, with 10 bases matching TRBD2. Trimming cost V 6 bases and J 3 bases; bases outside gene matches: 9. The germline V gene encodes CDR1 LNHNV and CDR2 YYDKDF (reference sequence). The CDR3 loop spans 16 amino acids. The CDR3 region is CATRGSGGARTDTQYF. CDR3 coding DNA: TGTGCCACCAGAGGCAGCGGGGGGGCCCGAACAGATACGCAGTATTTT.

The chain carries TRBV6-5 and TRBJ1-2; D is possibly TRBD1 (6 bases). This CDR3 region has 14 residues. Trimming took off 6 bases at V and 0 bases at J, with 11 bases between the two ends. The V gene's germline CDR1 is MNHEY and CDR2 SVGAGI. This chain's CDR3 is CASSNQGSNYGYTF. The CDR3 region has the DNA TGTGCCAGCAGCAACCAGGGGTCTAACTATGGCTACACCTTC.

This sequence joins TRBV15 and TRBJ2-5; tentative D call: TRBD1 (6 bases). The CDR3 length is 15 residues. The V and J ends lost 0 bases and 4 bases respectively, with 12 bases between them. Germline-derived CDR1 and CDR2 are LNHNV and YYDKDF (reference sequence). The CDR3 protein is CATSRDGGRGETQYF. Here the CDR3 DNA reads TGTGCCACCAGCAGAGATGGGGGCCGAGGAGAGACCCAGTACTTC. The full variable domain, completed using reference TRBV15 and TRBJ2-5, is DAMVIQNPRYQVTQFGKPVTLSCSQTLNHNVMYWYQQKSSQAPKLLFHYYDKDFNNEADTPDNFQSRRPNTSFCFLDIRSPGLGDTAMYLCATSRDGGRGETQYFGPGTRLLVL.

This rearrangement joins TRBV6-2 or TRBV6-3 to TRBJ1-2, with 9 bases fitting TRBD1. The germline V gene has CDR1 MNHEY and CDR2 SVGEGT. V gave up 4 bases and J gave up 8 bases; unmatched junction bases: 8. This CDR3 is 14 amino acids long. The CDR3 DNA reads TGTGCCAGCAGTTCGACAGGGGGGATCCTCGGCTACACCTTC. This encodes CASSSTGGILGYTF.

The CDR3 reads CSVAQGGVFGQETQYF. CDR3 sequence (DNA): TGCAGCGTTGCACAGGGGGGGGTTTTCGGTCAAGAGACCCAGTACTTC. V and J are TRBV29-1 and TRBJ2-5; weak D call: TRBD1 (8 bases). The V gene's germline CDR1 is SQVTM and CDR2 ANQGSEA. CDR3 size: 16 residues. The germline V and J ends were trimmed by 4 bases and 2 bases, with 20 bases remaining between them.

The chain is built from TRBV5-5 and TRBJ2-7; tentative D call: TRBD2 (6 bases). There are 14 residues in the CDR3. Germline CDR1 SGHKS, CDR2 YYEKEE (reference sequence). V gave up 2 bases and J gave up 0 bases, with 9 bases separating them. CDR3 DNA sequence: TGTGCCAGCAGCTTAAGGGAGGTCTCCTACGAGCAGTACTTC. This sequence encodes CASSLREVSYEQYF. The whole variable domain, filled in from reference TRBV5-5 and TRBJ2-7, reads DAGVTQSPTHLIKTRGQQVTLRCSPISGHKSVSWYQQVLGQGPQFIFQYYEKEERGRGNFPDRFSARQFPNYSSELNVNALLLGDSALYLCASSLREVSYEQYFGPGTRLTVT.

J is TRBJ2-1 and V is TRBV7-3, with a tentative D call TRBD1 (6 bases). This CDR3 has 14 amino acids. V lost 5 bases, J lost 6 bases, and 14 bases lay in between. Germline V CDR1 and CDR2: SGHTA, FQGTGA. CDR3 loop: CASSDRRGANEQFF. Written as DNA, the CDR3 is TGTGCCAGCAGCGATCGCAGGGGCGCCAATGAGCAGTTCTTC.

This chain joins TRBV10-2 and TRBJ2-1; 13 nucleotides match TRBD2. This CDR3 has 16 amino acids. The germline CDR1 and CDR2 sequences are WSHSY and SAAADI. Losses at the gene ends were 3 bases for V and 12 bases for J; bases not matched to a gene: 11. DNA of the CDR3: TGCGCCAGCAGTGATGGGGGGACTAGCGGGATGCAGGGGCAGTTCTTC. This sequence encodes CASSDGGTSGMQGQFF.

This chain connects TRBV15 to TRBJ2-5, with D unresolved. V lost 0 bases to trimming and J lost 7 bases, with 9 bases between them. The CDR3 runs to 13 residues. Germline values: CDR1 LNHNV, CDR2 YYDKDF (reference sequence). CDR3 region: CATSRDSFGTQYF. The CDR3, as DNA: TGTGCCACCAGCAGAGATTCCTTCGGGACCCAGTACTTC.

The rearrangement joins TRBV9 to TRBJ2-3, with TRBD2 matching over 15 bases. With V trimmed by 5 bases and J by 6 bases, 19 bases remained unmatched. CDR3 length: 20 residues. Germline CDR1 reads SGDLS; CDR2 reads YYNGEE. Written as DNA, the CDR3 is TGTGCCAGCAGTGGACTAGCGGGGGGGCCAGGTCTCATGGGCCCGGATACGCAGTATTTT. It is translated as CASSGLAGGPGLMGPDTQYF.

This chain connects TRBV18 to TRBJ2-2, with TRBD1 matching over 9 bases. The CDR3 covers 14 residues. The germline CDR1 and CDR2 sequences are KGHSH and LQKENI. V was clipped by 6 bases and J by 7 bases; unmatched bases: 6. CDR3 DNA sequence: TGTGCCAGCTCCAGGACAGGGGTAGACGGGGAGCTGTTTTTT. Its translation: CASSRTGVDGELFF.

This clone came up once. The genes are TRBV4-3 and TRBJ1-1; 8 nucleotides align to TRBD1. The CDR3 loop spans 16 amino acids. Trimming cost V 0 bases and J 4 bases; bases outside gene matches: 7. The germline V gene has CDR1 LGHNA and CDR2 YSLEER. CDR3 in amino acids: CASSQDWDRSGTEAFF. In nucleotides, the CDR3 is TGCGCCAGCAGCCAAGATTGGGACAGGTCGGGCACTGAAGCTTTCTTT.

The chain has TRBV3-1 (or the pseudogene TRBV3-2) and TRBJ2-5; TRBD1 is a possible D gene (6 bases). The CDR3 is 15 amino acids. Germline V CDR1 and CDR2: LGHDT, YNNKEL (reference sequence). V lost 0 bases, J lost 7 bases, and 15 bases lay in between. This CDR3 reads CASSQEGASRGTQYF. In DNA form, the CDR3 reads TGTGCCAGCAGCCAAGAGGGGGCATCACGGGGGACCCAGTACTTC.

The CDR3 DNA reads as TGTGCCAGCAGTTTATCGGGGCCCGGGACAGGCTACGAGCAGTACTTC. Protein product: CASSLSGPGTGYEQYF. The rearrangement uses TRBV27 and TRBJ2-7; 8 nucleotides line up with TRBD1. Germline V lookup: CDR1 MNHEY, CDR2 SMNVEV (reference sequence). V was pared by 0 bases and J by 3 bases, with 7 bases of the junction left unmatched. The CDR3 covers 16 residues.